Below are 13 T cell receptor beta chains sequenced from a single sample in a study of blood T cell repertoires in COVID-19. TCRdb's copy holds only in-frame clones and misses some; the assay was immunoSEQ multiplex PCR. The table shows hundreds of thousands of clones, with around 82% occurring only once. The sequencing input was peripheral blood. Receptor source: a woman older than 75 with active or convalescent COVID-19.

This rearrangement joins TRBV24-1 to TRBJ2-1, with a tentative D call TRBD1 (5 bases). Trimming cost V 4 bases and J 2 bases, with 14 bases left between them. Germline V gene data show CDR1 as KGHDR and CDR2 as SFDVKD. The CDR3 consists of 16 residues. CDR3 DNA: TGTGCCACCAGTGAGTCGACAGCCACCGCCTACAATGAGCAGTTCTTC. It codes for CATSESTATAYNEQFF.

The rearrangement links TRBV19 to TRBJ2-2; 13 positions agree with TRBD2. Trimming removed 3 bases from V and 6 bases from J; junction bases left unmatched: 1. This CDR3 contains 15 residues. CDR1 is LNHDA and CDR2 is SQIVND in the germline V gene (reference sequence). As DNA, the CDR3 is TGTGCCAGTAGTATCGGACTAGCGGGAGCCGGGGAGCTGTTTTTT. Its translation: CASSIGLAGAGELFF.

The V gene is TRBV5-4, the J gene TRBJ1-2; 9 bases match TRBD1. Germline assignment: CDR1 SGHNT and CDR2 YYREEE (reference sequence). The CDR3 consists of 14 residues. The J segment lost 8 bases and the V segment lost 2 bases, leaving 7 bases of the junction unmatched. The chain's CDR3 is CASSLRQGVGGYTF. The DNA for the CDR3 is TGTGCCAGCAGCTTAAGACAGGGGGTTGGCGGCTACACCTTC.

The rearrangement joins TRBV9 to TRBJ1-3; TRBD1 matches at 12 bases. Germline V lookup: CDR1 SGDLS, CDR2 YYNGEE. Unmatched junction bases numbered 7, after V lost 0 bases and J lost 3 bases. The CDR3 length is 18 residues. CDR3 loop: CASSVGGGQGASGNTIYF. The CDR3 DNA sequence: TGTGCCAGCAGCGTAGGAGGGGGACAGGGGGCGAGTGGAAACACCATATATTTT. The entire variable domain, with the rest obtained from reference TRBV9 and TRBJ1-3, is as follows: DSGVTQTPKHLITATGQRVTLRCSPRSGDLSVYWYQQSLDQGLQFLIQYYNGEERAKGNILERFSAQQFPDLHSELNLSSLELGDSALYFCASSVGGGQGASGNTIYFGEGSWLTVV.

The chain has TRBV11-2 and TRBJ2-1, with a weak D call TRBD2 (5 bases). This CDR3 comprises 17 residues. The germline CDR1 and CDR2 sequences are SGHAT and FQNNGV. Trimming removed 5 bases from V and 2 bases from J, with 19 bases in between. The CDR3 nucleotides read TGTGCCAGCAGCCCTAAGCTGGAGGCTCCGGCCTACAATGAGCAGTTCTTC. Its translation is CASSPKLEAPAYNEQFF.

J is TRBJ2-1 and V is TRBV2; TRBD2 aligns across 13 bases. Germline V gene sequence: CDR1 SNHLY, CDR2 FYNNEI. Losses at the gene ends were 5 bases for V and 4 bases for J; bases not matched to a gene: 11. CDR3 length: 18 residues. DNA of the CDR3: TGTGCCAGCAGTACCGGGACTAGCGGGGCGATCGAGTACAATGAGCAGTTCTTC. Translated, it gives CASSTGTSGAIEYNEQFF. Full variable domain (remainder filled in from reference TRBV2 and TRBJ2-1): EPEVTQTPSHQVTQMGQEVILRCVPISNHLYFYWYRQILGQKVEFLVSFYNNEISEKSEIFDDQFSVERPDGSNFTLKIRSTKLEDSAMYFCASSTGTSGAIEYNEQFFGPGTRLTVL.

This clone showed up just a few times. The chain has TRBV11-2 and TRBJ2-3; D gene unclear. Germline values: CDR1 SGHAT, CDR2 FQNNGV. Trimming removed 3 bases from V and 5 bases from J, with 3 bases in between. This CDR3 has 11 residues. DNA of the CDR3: TGTGCCAGCAGCTTGAGAGATACGCAGTATTTT. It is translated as CASSLRDTQYF. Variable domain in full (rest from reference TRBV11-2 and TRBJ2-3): EAGVAQSPRYKIIEKRQSVAFWCNPISGHATLYWYQQILGQGPKLLIQFQNNGVVDDSQLPKDRFSAERLKGVDSTLKIQPAKLEDSAVYLCASSLRDTQYFGPGTRLTVL.

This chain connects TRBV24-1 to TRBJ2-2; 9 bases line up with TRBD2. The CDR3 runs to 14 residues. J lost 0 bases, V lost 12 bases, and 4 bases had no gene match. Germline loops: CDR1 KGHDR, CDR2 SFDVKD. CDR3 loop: CAAGGNANTGELFF. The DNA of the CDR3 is TGTGCCGCGGGGGGGAACGCGAACACCGGGGAGCTGTTTTTT.

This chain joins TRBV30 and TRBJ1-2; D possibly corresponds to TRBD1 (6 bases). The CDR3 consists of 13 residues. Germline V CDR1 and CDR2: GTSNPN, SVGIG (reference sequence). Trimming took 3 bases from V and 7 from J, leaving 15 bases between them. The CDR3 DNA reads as TGTGCCTGGAGGTCTCATCCCAGGGGTGGCTACACCTTC. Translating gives CAWRSHPRGGYTF.

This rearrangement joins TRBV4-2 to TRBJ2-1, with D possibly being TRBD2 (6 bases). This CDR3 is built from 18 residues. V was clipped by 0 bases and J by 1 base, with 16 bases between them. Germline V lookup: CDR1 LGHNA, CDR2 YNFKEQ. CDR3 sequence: CASSQDRAGSGSYNEQFF. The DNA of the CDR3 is TGTGCCAGCAGCCAAGATCGGGCGGGAAGCGGTTCCTACAATGAGCAGTTCTTC.

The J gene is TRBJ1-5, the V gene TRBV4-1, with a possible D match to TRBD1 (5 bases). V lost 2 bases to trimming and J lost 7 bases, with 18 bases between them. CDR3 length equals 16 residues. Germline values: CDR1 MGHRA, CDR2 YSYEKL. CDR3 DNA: TGCGCCAGCAGCCAACCCGGAGGGGATAGAGGCCAGCCCCAGCATTTT. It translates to CASSQPGGDRGQPQHF.

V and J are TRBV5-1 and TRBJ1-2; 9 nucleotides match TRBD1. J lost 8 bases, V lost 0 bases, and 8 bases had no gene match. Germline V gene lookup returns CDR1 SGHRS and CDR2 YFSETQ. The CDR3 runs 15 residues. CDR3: CASSLGGDRAVGYTF. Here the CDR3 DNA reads TGCGCCAGCAGCTTGGGCGGGGACAGGGCCGTGGGCTACACCTTC.

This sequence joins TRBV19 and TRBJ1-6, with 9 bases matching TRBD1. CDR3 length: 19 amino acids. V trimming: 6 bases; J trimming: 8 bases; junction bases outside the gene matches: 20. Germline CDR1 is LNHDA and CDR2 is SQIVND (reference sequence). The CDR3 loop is CASSLRSGTGYVWDSPLHF. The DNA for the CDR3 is TGTGCCAGTAGCCTTCGATCCGGGACAGGGTATGTGTGGGATTCACCCCTCCACTTT.